These T cell receptor beta chains were read from a single sample in a study of Graves' ophthalmopathy and Graves' hyperthyroidism. Using its own MiXCR run on the multiplex PCR reads, TCRdb lists one record per CDR3 protein. This table has hundreds of thousands of distinct CDR3 sequences, around 40% appearing once. Sample: peripheral blood. The receptors here all came from an adult man with Graves' ophthalmopathy. Each CDR3 is given with its conserved first and last residue. Each record gives: D gene, J gene, V gene, clone size, CDR3 protein, CDR3 DNA. D genes are given only for firm matches. The size of a clone is reported for some rows only, either as once, few or many, or as a class for expanded clones.

d_gene: NA; j_gene: TRBJ2-5; v_gene: TRBV7-9; abundance: few; CDR3aa: CASSLSGIDETQYF; CDR3nt: TGTGCCAGCAGCTTATCGGGGATCGATGAGACCCAGTACTTC
d_gene: TRBD2; j_gene: TRBJ2-3; v_gene: TRBV7-9; abundance: NA; CDR3aa: CASSLVLAGTDTQYF; CDR3nt: TGTGCCAGCAGCTTAGTGCTAGCGGGCACAGATACGCAGTATTTT
d_gene: NA; j_gene: TRBJ1-2; v_gene: TRBV7-9; abundance: NA; CDR3aa: CASSHRGANGYTF; CDR3nt: TGTGCCAGCAGCCACCGGGGCGCGAATGGCTACACCTTC
d_gene: NA; j_gene: TRBJ1-4; v_gene: TRBV5-5; abundance: few; CDR3aa: CASSLAGLHEKLFF; CDR3nt: TGTGCCAGCAGCTTGGCAGGGTTGCATGAAAAACTGTTTTTT
d_gene: NA; j_gene: TRBJ1-6; v_gene: TRBV7-9; abundance: many; CDR3aa: CASSPVLDNSPLHF; CDR3nt: TGTGCCAGCAGCCCGGTGTTGGATAATTCACCCCTCCACTTT
d_gene: NA; j_gene: TRBJ2-2; v_gene: TRBV20-1; abundance: NA; CDR3aa: CSAEKTENTGELFF; CDR3nt: TGCAGTGCCGAAAAGACTGAGAACACCGGGGAGCTGTTTTTT
d_gene: TRBD2; j_gene: TRBJ2-5; v_gene: TRBV5-1; abundance: NA; CDR3aa: CASVRTSGTEETQYF; CDR3nt: TGCGCCAGCGTACGGACTAGCGGGACCGAAGAGACCCAGTACTTC
d_gene: NA; j_gene: TRBJ2-2; v_gene: TRBV10-2; abundance: NA; CDR3aa: CASSQGPSTGELFF; CDR3nt: TGCGCCAGCAGCCAGGGGCCGAGCACCGGGGAGCTGTTTTTT
d_gene: TRBD2; j_gene: TRBJ2-3; v_gene: TRBV25-1; abundance: NA; CDR3aa: CASSDLAGSSTDTQYF; CDR3nt: TGTGCCAGCAGTGACTTAGCGGGATCCAGCACAGATACGCAGTATTTT
d_gene: NA; j_gene: TRBJ1-4; v_gene: TRBV20-1; abundance: many; CDR3aa: CSARGPYATNEKLFF; CDR3nt: TGCAGTGCTAGAGGACCCTATGCAACTAATGAAAAACTGTTTTTT
d_gene: TRBD1; j_gene: TRBJ2-6; v_gene: TRBV7-9; abundance: NA; CDR3aa: CASSSLGTGGVGANVLTF; CDR3nt: TGTGCCAGCAGTTCGCTCGGGACAGGGGGCGTAGGGGCCAACGTCCTGACTTTC
d_gene: TRBD1; j_gene: TRBJ1-2; v_gene: TRBV10-3; abundance: NA; CDR3aa: CAITGQGYGYTF; CDR3nt: TGTGCCATCACCGGACAGGGCTATGGCTACACCTTC
d_gene: TRBD2; j_gene: TRBJ2-7; v_gene: TRBV5-4; abundance: few; CDR3aa: CASGPLAGVSSEQYF; CDR3nt: TGTGCCAGCGGGCCTTTGGCGGGGGTTAGCTCCGAGCAGTACTTC
d_gene: TRBD2; j_gene: TRBJ2-7; v_gene: TRBV20-1; abundance: NA; CDR3aa: CSAHPGASGGGYEQYF; CDR3nt: TGCAGTGCACACCCCGGGGCTAGCGGGGGGGGCTACGAGCAGTACTTC
d_gene: NA; j_gene: TRBJ1-5; v_gene: TRBV20-1; abundance: NA; CDR3aa: CSASMMGGWGSNQPQHF; CDR3nt: TGCAGTGCTAGTATGATGGGGGGCTGGGGTAGCAATCAGCCCCAGCATTTT
d_gene: NA; j_gene: TRBJ2-7; v_gene: TRBV20-1; abundance: many; CDR3aa: CSASGAGYEQYF; CDR3nt: TGCAGTGCTAGCGGGGCTGGCTACGAGCAGTACTTC
d_gene: TRBD1; j_gene: TRBJ2-7; v_gene: TRBV19; abundance: NA; CDR3aa: CASSSGQSSHEQYF; CDR3nt: TGTGCCAGTAGCTCGGGACAGAGTAGCCACGAGCAGTACTTC
d_gene: TRBD1; j_gene: TRBJ2-7; v_gene: TRBV10-3; abundance: few; CDR3aa: CASSVRDSSYEQYF; CDR3nt: TGTGCCAGCAGTGTCCGGGACAGCAGCTACGAGCAGTACTTC
d_gene: NA; j_gene: TRBJ2-5; v_gene: TRBV11-1; abundance: NA; CDR3aa: CASSFDRGGETQYF; CDR3nt: TGTGCCAGCAGCTTCGACAGGGGAGGGGAGACCCAGTACTTC
d_gene: NA; j_gene: TRBJ2-3; v_gene: TRBV7-2; abundance: once; CDR3aa: CASSLADGRGDTQYF; CDR3nt: TGTGCCAGCAGCTTAGCGGACGGGCGGGGAGATACGCAGTATTTT
d_gene: NA; j_gene: TRBJ2-7; v_gene: TRBV20-1; abundance: NA; CDR3aa: CSARDQWGTYEQYF; CDR3nt: TGCAGTGCTAGAGATCAATGGGGGACCTACGAGCAGTACTTC
d_gene: TRBD1; j_gene: TRBJ1-2; v_gene: TRBV2; abundance: NA; CDR3aa: CASVGQGTYGYTF; CDR3nt: TGTGCCAGCGTAGGACAGGGGACCTATGGCTACACCTTC
d_gene: TRBD2; j_gene: TRBJ2-7; v_gene: TRBV20-1; abundance: NA; CDR3aa: CSASSASGPGSYEQYF; CDR3nt: TGCAGTGCTAGCTCGGCTAGCGGGCCAGGCTCCTACGAGCAGTACTTC
d_gene: TRBD1; j_gene: TRBJ1-5; v_gene: TRBV7-3; abundance: NA; CDR3aa: CASKGQGQTRNQPQHF; CDR3nt: TGTGCCAGCAAAGGACAGGGACAGACACGCAATCAGCCCCAGCATTTT
d_gene: TRBD1; j_gene: TRBJ1-6; v_gene: TRBV7-2; abundance: many; CDR3aa: CASSQDRQGYSPLHF; CDR3nt: TGTGCCAGCAGCCAAGATCGACAGGGGTATTCACCCCTCCACTTT
d_gene: TRBD1; j_gene: TRBJ2-5; v_gene: TRBV9; abundance: NA; CDR3aa: CASSAQGQLLGETQYF; CDR3nt: TGTGCCAGCAGCGCCCAGGGACAGTTATTAGGAGAGACCCAGTACTTC
d_gene: TRBD1; j_gene: TRBJ1-6; v_gene: TRBV2; abundance: NA; CDR3aa: CASRVDRGNPPLHF; CDR3nt: TGTGCCAGCAGAGTAGACAGGGGGAATCCACCCCTCCACTTT
d_gene: NA; j_gene: TRBJ1-2; v_gene: TRBV7-2; abundance: once; CDR3aa: CASRLRPRGYGYTF; CDR3nt: TGTGCCAGCAGGTTACGTCCTCGGGGCTATGGCTACACCTTC
d_gene: NA; j_gene: TRBJ1-5; v_gene: TRBV20-1; abundance: NA; CDR3aa: CSTRLTYSNQPQHF; CDR3nt: TGCAGTACTAGGTTGACTTATAGCAATCAGCCCCAGCATTTT
d_gene: NA; j_gene: TRBJ1-6; v_gene: TRBV7-9; abundance: many; CDR3aa: CASSSDTTAISPLHF; CDR3nt: TGTGCCAGCAGCTCTGACACGACGGCGATCTCACCCCTCCACTTT
d_gene: NA; j_gene: TRBJ1-6; v_gene: TRBV25-1; abundance: many; CDR3aa: CASSEGWQGRSPLHF; CDR3nt: TGTGCCAGCAGTGAGGGGTGGCAGGGCCGTTCACCCCTCCACTTT
d_gene: NA; j_gene: TRBJ2-7; v_gene: TRBV2; abundance: few; CDR3aa: CASSAEGGPSYEQYF; CDR3nt: TGTGCCAGCAGTGCTGAGGGGGGGCCCTCCTACGAGCAGTACTTC
d_gene: NA; j_gene: TRBJ1-2; v_gene: TRBV11-3; abundance: few; CDR3aa: CASSLFRAQGYTF; CDR3nt: TGTGCCAGCAGCTTATTCAGGGCTCAGGGCTACACCTTC
d_gene: TRBD2; j_gene: TRBJ2-7; v_gene: TRBV7-2; abundance: few; CDR3aa: CASSLIVGGEYEQYF; CDR3nt: TGTGCCAGCAGCTTAATTGTGGGAGGGGAGTACGAGCAGTACTTC
d_gene: TRBD1; j_gene: TRBJ1-2; v_gene: TRBV4-3; abundance: NA; CDR3aa: CASRQDLTGGPGQGEGNGYTF; CDR3nt: TGCGCCAGCAGGCAAGATCTAACGGGTGGCCCGGGACAGGGGGAGGGGAATGGCTACACCTTC
d_gene: NA; j_gene: TRBJ1-2; v_gene: TRBV12-3/TRBV12-4; abundance: NA; CDR3aa: CASSFSQVYGYTF; CDR3nt: TGTGCCAGCAGTTTTAGCCAGGTATATGGCTACACCTTC
d_gene: TRBD1; j_gene: TRBJ1-6; v_gene: TRBV20-1; abundance: few; CDR3aa: CSAKGQGNSPLHF; CDR3nt: TGCAGTGCCAAAGGACAGGGGAATTCACCCCTCCACTTT
d_gene: NA; j_gene: TRBJ2-2; v_gene: TRBV5-8; abundance: many; CDR3aa: CASTLLGKLFF; CDR3nt: TGTGCCAGCACCCTCCTCGGGAAGCTGTTTTTT
d_gene: TRBD1; j_gene: TRBJ2-7; v_gene: TRBV7-9; abundance: NA; CDR3aa: CASTGQASEQYF; CDR3nt: TGTGCCAGCACCGGACAGGCCTCGGAGCAGTACTTC
d_gene: NA; j_gene: TRBJ2-7; v_gene: TRBV25-1; abundance: few; CDR3aa: CASSLAWDEQYF; CDR3nt: TGTGCCAGCAGTTTGGCCTGGGACGAGCAGTACTTC
d_gene: NA; j_gene: TRBJ2-7; v_gene: TRBV7-2; abundance: many; CDR3aa: CASSPSGGDRKYF; CDR3nt: TGTGCCAGCAGCCCGTCCGGCGGTGATCGGAAGTACTTC
d_gene: TRBD1; j_gene: TRBJ2-2; v_gene: TRBV29-1; abundance: many; CDR3aa: CSVERTGYTGELFF; CDR3nt: TGCAGCGTTGAAAGGACAGGGTACACCGGGGAGCTGTTTTTT
d_gene: TRBD2; j_gene: TRBJ2-5; v_gene: TRBV14; abundance: NA; CDR3aa: CASSQGLWTSETQYF; CDR3nt: TGTGCCAGCAGCCAGGGACTTTGGACTAGCGAGACCCAGTACTTC
d_gene: NA; j_gene: TRBJ2-7; v_gene: TRBV2; abundance: many; CDR3aa: CASSERRDLVYEQYF; CDR3nt: TGTGCCAGCAGTGAGCGGCGCGACCTTGTTTACGAGCAGTACTTC
d_gene: NA; j_gene: TRBJ2-2; v_gene: TRBV7-9; abundance: NA; CDR3aa: CASSLTRVAGELFF; CDR3nt: TGTGCCAGCAGCTTGACAAGGGTGGCCGGGGAGCTGTTTTTT
d_gene: NA; j_gene: TRBJ1-5; v_gene: TRBV6-2/TRBV6-3; abundance: NA; CDR3aa: CASNIGGNQPQHF; CDR3nt: TGTGCCAGCAACATCGGAGGCAATCAGCCCCAGCATTTT
d_gene: NA; j_gene: TRBJ2-5; v_gene: TRBV9; abundance: NA; CDR3aa: CASSLDFRAGETQYF; CDR3nt: TGTGCCAGCAGTCTCGATTTTAGGGCGGGAGAGACCCAGTACTTC
d_gene: NA; j_gene: TRBJ1-1; v_gene: TRBV29-1; abundance: NA; CDR3aa: CSVDRVNTEAFF; CDR3nt: TGCAGCGTTGACAGGGTGAACACTGAAGCTTTCTTT
d_gene: NA; j_gene: TRBJ2-7; v_gene: TRBV20-1; abundance: few; CDR3aa: CSAIDSLDYEQYF; CDR3nt: TGCAGTGCTATAGACAGCCTAGACTACGAGCAGTACTTC
d_gene: TRBD2; j_gene: TRBJ2-2; v_gene: TRBV7-8; abundance: few; CDR3aa: CASSLVTSGVVNTGELFF; CDR3nt: TGTGCCAGCAGCTTAGTTACTAGCGGAGTAGTCAACACCGGGGAGCTGTTTTTT
d_gene: NA; j_gene: TRBJ1-6; v_gene: TRBV10-2; abundance: NA; CDR3aa: CASTAGSDSPLHF; CDR3nt: TGCGCCAGCACGGCAGGGAGCGATTCACCCCTCCACTTT
d_gene: NA; j_gene: TRBJ1-2; v_gene: TRBV7-2; abundance: NA; CDR3aa: CASSKRGPTSIGYTF; CDR3nt: TGTGCCAGCAGCAAAAGGGGCCCGACCAGTATTGGCTACACCTTC
d_gene: TRBD1; j_gene: TRBJ2-7; v_gene: TRBV29-1; abundance: many; CDR3aa: CSVRTGDSYEQYF; CDR3nt: TGCAGCGTCAGGACAGGTGACTCCTACGAGCAGTACTTC
d_gene: NA; j_gene: TRBJ1-2; v_gene: TRBV7-2; abundance: many; CDR3aa: CASRLGFNYGYTF; CDR3nt: TGTGCCAGCAGACTAGGGTTCAACTATGGCTACACCTTC
d_gene: NA; j_gene: TRBJ1-5; v_gene: TRBV19; abundance: few; CDR3aa: CASSRGLAGQPQHF; CDR3nt: TGTGCCAGTAGTAGGGGGTTGGCGGGTCAGCCCCAGCATTTT
d_gene: NA; j_gene: TRBJ1-4; v_gene: TRBV10-3; abundance: NA; CDR3aa: CASRPGGAEEKLFF; CDR3nt: TGTGCCAGCAGACCGGGAGGGGCCGAAGAAAAACTGTTTTTT
d_gene: TRBD2; j_gene: TRBJ2-7; v_gene: TRBV11-1; abundance: NA; CDR3aa: CASTPRGGAGEQYF; CDR3nt: TGTGCCAGCACCCCACGCGGGGGGGCCGGAGAGCAGTACTTC
d_gene: TRBD2; j_gene: TRBJ2-1; v_gene: TRBV10-1; abundance: once; CDR3aa: CASSEIGVAGSYNEQFF; CDR3nt: TGCGCCAGCAGTGAAATAGGAGTAGCGGGCAGCTACAATGAGCAGTTCTTC
d_gene: NA; j_gene: TRBJ2-3; v_gene: TRBV7-3; abundance: NA; CDR3aa: CASSQGPRGQRTDTQYF; CDR3nt: TGTGCCAGCAGCCAAGGGCCGCGCGGGCAGCGCACAGATACGCAGTATTTT
d_gene: TRBD1; j_gene: TRBJ1-1; v_gene: TRBV7-8; abundance: few; CDR3aa: CASSLRTGVNTEAFF; CDR3nt: TGTGCCAGCAGCTTAAGGACAGGGGTAAATACTGAAGCTTTCTTT